Listed here is a single T cell receptor (beta chain). No antigen is known for it. It has no much larger one-base neighbor in the sample; base qualities were not kept. The time point label, read with the paper, signifies: about 28 days (+/-7) after the second vaccine dose. Because spike-specific TCR depth and breadth did not differ between the two schedules, AZD1222 recipients who got a second dose at roughly 4 weeks were pooled with those who got a second dose at roughly 12 weeks. Vaccinee samples came from UK trials COV001 and COV002, including a single-blind randomized controlled phase 2/3 trial of AZD1222 (ChAdOx1 nCoV-19) in healthy adults. For TCRbeta chain sequencing, PBMC samples were collected from trial participants at day 0 and at day 28 after the second dose. This entry comes from a study of T cell responses to AZD1222 COVID-19 vaccine (dated by TCRdb to 2020 to 2022). For the wider study: TCR sequencing covered roughly 230 trial participants: 200 to 220 given two doses of AZD1222 and 26 given two doses of MenACWY control vaccine. Enrollment into the trials was organized by age into subgroups of 18-55, 56-69 and 70-plus years, and those subgroups contained approximately 160, 26 and 62 TCR-sequenced participants, respectively. What the work shows at the level of the full study, not this receptor alone: Conclusions about previously exposed vaccinees are limited, since just five to seven AZD1222 recipients were seropositive for SARS-CoV-2 at baseline. The vaccine-associated CD4 TCRs covered the entire spike protein, and the dominant responses fell in regions 160-218 and 743-854. After two AZD1222 doses, spike-specific TCR breadth and depth were significantly higher than at day 0 and than in MenACWY recipients. Participants were mostly white British and included more females than males, and it was suggested by the authors that clonal diversity may have been underestimated. The 56-69-year group was small, and its depth increase did not reach significance, likely because of low power. Reportedly, almost half of the unique spike-specific TCRs recognized epitopes lying outside the regions that are mutated in the B.1.351 and B.1.1.7 variants. Because no samples from the day 14 peak response were available, repertoires could be characterized only after the peak T cell response.

V and J are truncated by 4 bases and 6 bases respectively, leaving an intervening sequence of 15 bases. Based on the germline V gene (reference sequence), the CDR1 and CDR2 sequences are LGHDT and YNNKEL. From the cysteine through the phenylalanine, the CDR3 covers 14 amino acids. Solely the CDR3 DNA is kept, with 42 bases framed from the first base. The CDR3 regions of human TCRbeta chains were analyzed by immunosequencing. In the original analysis: TCRs in the repertoires were compared against a reference library of SARS-CoV-2-specific TCRs that had been generated with the MIRA antigen-specificity platform. Breadth was defined as the fraction of unique TCRs that were SARS-CoV-2-associated. Depth was defined as the fraction of total T cells that were SARS-CoV-2-associated. Using the MIRA data, every spike-specific TCR was mapped to the spike region that the TCR reacted to and assigned to either a CD4 or a CD8 class. Log10-transformed breadth and depth values were compared by one-way ANOVA with Sidak's multiple comparisons tests. The source is immuneACCESS, and TCRdb retained only in-frame sequences with V and J called. Part of the clones is not carried over; for the studies checked, unresolved V genes explain less than half of this, and the remainder is unexplained. Clonal size and the V and J genes are those of that table, whereas D and trimming came from the DNA. The sample includes about 150,000 clones, with 80% to 90% observed a single time. The top ten clonotypes cover roughly a tenth of the sample.

This TCR came from an adult who received the AZD1222 COVID-19 vaccine. This receptor chain uses TRBV3-1 (or the pseudogene TRBV3-2) and TRBJ1-2; a tentative D call is TRBD1 (6 bases match). Here the sequenced sample was peripheral blood, taken 28 days after the second AZD1222 dose. The sequenced DNA: TGTGCCAGCAGCCTTAGAAGAGGGGGAAATGGCTACACCTTC. Translated, this gives CASSLRRGGNGYTF.